This TCR beta chain stems from a study of vaccination and CD4 T cells after COVID-19. Overall study: Diagnosis preceded the drawing of post-COVID samples by a median about 100 days (range 35 to 161).

Study-wide results and caveats: Of the reactive clones in convalescent patients, a median around 86% showed up only post-vaccination.

This CDR3 has 12 residues. CDR1 DFQATT and CDR2 SNEGSKA come from the germline V gene (reference sequence). V shed 6 bases and J 6 bases; nucleotides not matched to a gene: 3. In its sample, this clonotype was seen once. Its specificity is unknown. Sequenced with the Oncomine TCR Beta short-read assay was DNA taken from cultured CD4+ T cells. MiXCR was run by TCRdb on the PCR reads, yielding one entry per CDR3 protein. The data hold 15,000 to 20,000 distinct CDR3 sequences, with roughly three fifths observed a single time. As for treatment: roughly 11-day PBMC culture with coronavirus spike peptide pools or control peptides (ViraFEST assay). These CD4+ T cells came from roughly nine-day cultures by negative selection.

Sequenced: CD4+ T cells from blood, cultured in vitro. This TCR was recovered from a human donor who had recovered from COVID-19. The chain links TRBV20-1 to TRBJ2-2; 8 positions match TRBD2. The CDR3 reads CSAPRGAGELFF. The CDR3 DNA sequence: TGCAGTGCACCGCGGGGGGCCGGGGAGCTGTTTTTT.